Below, 28 T cell receptor beta chains from the same sample are listed, as sequenced in a study of vaccination and CD4 T cells after COVID-19. Cultured CD4+ T cells had their DNA profiled by the Oncomine TCR Beta short-read assay. The authors extracted genomic DNA from cultured CD4+ T cells. TCRdb passed the PCR reads through MiXCR, listing each CDR3 protein once. The sample carries some 9,900 distinct CDR3 sequences, around 30% recorded once. Their specific antigens are unknown. Treatment meaning: roughly 10-day PBMC culture with coronavirus spike peptide pools or control peptides (ViraFEST assay). It was before the COVID-19 pandemic (2011-2018) that the unexposed donor's CD4+ T cells were collected. The sample taken for sequencing was CD4+ T cells from blood, cultured in vitro. The receptors originated from a human donor in good health.

This chain connects TRBV18 to TRBJ1-1; the D is unclear. From germline, CDR1 is KGHSH and CDR2 LQKENI. With 3 bases removed from V and 2 bases from J, the gap between germline ends came to 4 bases. This CDR3 has 12 amino acids. This CDR3 reads CASSPSNTEAFF. In DNA, the CDR3 is TGTGCCAGCTCACCCTCAAACACTGAAGCTTTCTTT.

This chain links TRBV20-1 with TRBJ2-3, with 10 bases aligning to TRBD2. The ends lost 3 bases at V and 2 bases at J; junction bases unmatched: 11. CDR1 is DFQATT and CDR2 is SNEGSKA in the germline V gene (reference sequence). The CDR3 length is 17 residues. The CDR3 loop reads CSARPWVAGGATDTQYF. In DNA, the CDR3 is TGCAGTGCTAGGCCCTGGGTAGCGGGAGGTGCCACAGATACGCAGTATTTT.

This chain links TRBV9 with TRBJ2-7; 8 bases fit TRBD2. The length of the CDR3 is 17 residues. The V and J ends lost 0 bases and 5 bases, in that order; junction bases with no gene match: 13. Looked up from germline, CDR1 is SGDLS and CDR2 is YYNGEE. CDR3 in DNA: TGTGCCAGCAGCGTAGCTGTAGCGGCGGGAGGCAGGGACGAGCAGTACTTC. It codes for CASSVAVAAGGRDEQYF.

The CDR3 DNA sequence: TGTGCCAGCAGCGCAGCACAGGGGGCGCGAACTGAAGCTTTCTTT. This gives the protein CASSAAQGARTEAFF. The chain couples TRBV5-4 to TRBJ1-1; the match to TRBD1 covers 9 bases. Germline V lookup: CDR1 SGHNT, CDR2 YYREEE (reference sequence). The CDR3 loop spans 15 amino acids. Germline trimming cut 4 bases from V and 5 bases from J; bases unmatched to any gene: 9.

This clonotype was counted a few times. The V gene is TRBV30, the J gene TRBJ2-7; 7 nucleotides align to TRBD2. V was clipped by 0 bases and J by 6 bases; unmatched bases: 11. Germline V gene data show CDR1 as GTSNPN and CDR2 as SVGIG (reference sequence). The CDR3 is 15 residues long. CDR3 sequence (DNA): TGTGCCTGGAGTGTACTATACGGGGGGTCCACCGAGCAGTACTTC. Translating gives CAWSVLYGGSTEQYF.

V gene TRBV5-6 combines with J gene TRBJ1-2, with 8 nucleotides matching TRBD1. This CDR3 has 15 amino acids. Germline trimming cut 3 bases from V and 0 bases from J; bases unmatched to any gene: 4. Germline values: CDR1 SGHDT, CDR2 YYEEEE. The chain's CDR3 is CASSSQGAANYGYTF. As DNA, the CDR3 is TGTGCCAGCAGCTCCCAGGGGGCTGCTAACTATGGCTACACCTTC.

The rearrangement uses TRBV20-1 and TRBJ2-7; D remains ambiguous. V was trimmed by 1 base and J by 4 bases, leaving 5 bases between them. CDR1 is DFQATT and CDR2 is SNEGSKA in the germline V gene (reference sequence). There are 11 residues in the CDR3. The CDR3 DNA reads TGCAGTGCTAGAGTTGGTTACGAGCAGTACTTC. Translation: CSARVGYEQYF.

CDR3: CASSSRGGTGRSNQPQHF. The CDR3 region has the DNA TGTGCCAGCAGTTCCCGGGGGGGGACAGGGAGGAGCAATCAGCCCCAGCATTTT. V usage is TRBV6-5 and J usage is TRBJ1-5; 9 nucleotides agree with TRBD1. V gave up 4 bases and J gave up 1 base; unmatched junction bases: 11. The germline V gene encodes CDR1 MNHEY and CDR2 SVGAGI. The CDR3 sequence is 18 residues long.

The rearrangement links TRBV5-1 to TRBJ2-7; 10 bases align to TRBD1. J gave up 6 bases and V 4 bases, and 4 bases lay outside the gene matches. Germline loops: CDR1 SGHRS, CDR2 YFSETQ. The CDR3 covers 13 residues. CDR3 amino acids: CASSPRTGGEQYF. In DNA form, the CDR3 reads TGCGCCAGCAGCCCCAGGACAGGGGGCGAGCAGTACTTC.

In this sample, this clonotype turned up a few times. The rearrangement links TRBV2 to TRBJ2-5; no definite D call. Trimming stripped 3 bases from V and 2 bases from J, with 7 bases between. The germline gives CDR1 SNHLY, CDR2 FYNNEI. This CDR3 region has 13 residues. This CDR3 is CASSEIQQETQYF. In DNA, the CDR3 is TGTGCCAGCAGTGAGATACAGCAAGAGACCCAGTACTTC.

In this sample, this clonotype turned up a few times. The chain carries TRBV21-1 and TRBJ2-4; the table gives TRBD1 as D, unverified against the DNA. TRBV21-1 is recorded as a pseudogene. The CDR3 extends over 14 amino acids. The CDR3 DNA sequence: TGTGCCAGCAGCAGCCCTACAGGGGTTGGCATTCAGTACTTC. This translates into CASSSPTGVGIQYF.

The chain combines TRBV18 with TRBJ2-3; D is unclear. CDR1 is KGHSH, CDR2 LQKENI, per germline. V lost 3 bases and J lost 7, with 8 bases in between. The CDR3 runs 12 residues. CDR3 loop: CASSPDGYTQYF. The CDR3 coding sequence is TGTGCCAGCTCACCGGACGGGTATACGCAGTATTTT. The full variable domain, completed using reference TRBV18 and TRBJ2-3, is NAGVMQNPRHLVRRRGQEARLRCSPMKGHSHVYWYRQLPEEGLKFMVYLQKENIIDESGMPKERFSAEFPKEGPSILRIQQVVRGDSAAYFCASSPDGYTQYFGPGTRLTVL.

The genes are TRBV7-9 and TRBJ2-5; D is perhaps TRBD1 (7 bases). The CDR3 has 17 residues. Between the trimmed V and J ends, which lost 5 bases and 0 bases, there was a span of 19 bases. The V gene's germline CDR1 is SEHNR and CDR2 FQNEAQ (reference sequence). The CDR3 region has the DNA TGTGCCAGCAGCCCGGGCGGGGTCAGGGGGTACCAAGAGACCCAGTACTTC. Translation gives CASSPGGVRGYQETQYF. Full variable domain (rest looked up from reference TRBV7-9 and TRBJ2-5): DTGVSQNPRHKITKRGQNVTFRCDPISEHNRLYWYRQTLGQGPEFLTYFQNEAQLEKSRLLSDRFSAERPKGSFSTLEIQRTEQGDSAMYLCASSPGGVRGYQETQYFGPGTRLLVL.

This clonotype came up a few times. The J gene is TRBJ1-5, the V gene TRBV7-2; the D is unclear. Trimming shortened V by 1 base and J by 0 bases, and 22 bases separated the two germline ends. Germline lookup yields CDR1 SGHTA and CDR2 FQGNSA. This CDR3 is 20 amino acids long. CDR3 in DNA: TGTGCCAGCAGCTTAGTCCGGTTCTTGAGTGTGGAAAGTAGCAATCAGCCCCAGCATTTT. Protein product: CASSLVRFLSVESSNQPQHF.

The chain has TRBV20-1 and TRBJ1-3; D is ambiguous. V was cut by 5 bases and J by 3 bases, with 5 bases left in between. The germline CDR1 and CDR2 sequences are DFQATT and SNEGSKA (reference sequence). The CDR3 extends over 11 amino acids. CDR3 bases: TGCAGTGCTCCTTATGGAAACACCATATATTTT. Amino acids: CSAPYGNTIYF.

The chain couples TRBV7-2 to TRBJ2-6; D uncertain. Germline lookup yields CDR1 SGHTA and CDR2 FQGNSA. The V and J ends lost 3 bases and 4 bases respectively, with 4 bases between them. The CDR3 sequence is 13 residues long. The CDR3 sequence is CASSLGGANVLTF. CDR3 nucleotide sequence: TGTGCCAGCAGCTTGGGAGGGGCCAACGTCCTGACTTTC.

The chain is built from TRBV28 and TRBJ1-2; weak D call: TRBD1 (5 bases). V gave up 3 bases and J gave up 8 bases, with 16 bases separating them. The CDR3 consists of 14 residues. Germline CDR1 MDHEN, CDR2 SYDVKM. For the CDR3, the DNA is TGTGCCAGCAGTTTGGGCGCAGGGCACCGGGGCTACACCTTC. Translation: CASSLGAGHRGYTF.

The gene calls are TRBV28 and TRBJ1-1; no reliable D call. Trimming removed 1 base at V and 0 bases at J, with 12 bases between. CDR1 MDHEN and CDR2 SYDVKM come from the germline V gene. The CDR3 is 16 amino acids. The CDR3: CASSLLVGGLNTEAFF. CDR3 sequence (DNA): TGTGCCAGCAGTTTATTGGTCGGAGGGTTGAACACTGAAGCTTTCTTT. Full variable domain (remainder filled in from reference TRBV28 and TRBJ1-1): DVKVTQSSRYLVKRTGEKVFLECVQDMDHENMFWYRQDPGLGLRLIYFSYDVKMKEKGDIPEGYSVSREKKERFSLILESASTNQTSMYLCASSLLVGGLNTEAFFGQGTRLTVV.

This clonotype is classed as medium-sized. The V call is TRBV20-1, the J call TRBJ1-5; 9 positions agree with TRBD1. V was pared by 3 bases and J by 1 base, with 7 bases of the junction left unmatched. Germline V gives CDR1 DFQATT, CDR2 SNEGSKA (reference sequence). The CDR3 extends over 16 amino acids. The CDR3 reads CSASSNRGLSNQPQHF. Here the CDR3 DNA reads TGCAGTGCTAGTAGCAACAGGGGGCTGAGCAATCAGCCCCAGCATTTT.

The CDR3 protein is CAWTGQPQHF. CDR3 nucleotides: TGTGCCTGGACTGGTCAGCCCCAGCATTTT. The rearrangement links TRBV30 to TRBJ1-5; no clear D gene. CDR1 and CDR2 from the germline V gene are GTSNPN and SVGIG (reference sequence). V was pared by 4 bases and J by 6 bases, with 4 bases between. CDR3 size: 10 residues.

This clonotype was counted between two and nine times. The chain employs TRBV6-2 or TRBV6-3 and TRBJ2-7; maybe TRBD2 (5 bases). The V gene lost 0 bases and the J gene lost 3 bases, with 9 bases spanning the gap. This CDR3 has 14 amino acids. The V gene's germline CDR1 is MNHEY and CDR2 SVGEGT. This chain's CDR3 is CASSYSSVGYEQYF. Written as DNA, the CDR3 is TGTGCCAGCAGTTACTCTAGCGTGGGCTACGAGCAGTACTTC.

This clonotype was detected a few times. The genes are TRBV21-1 and TRBJ2-2; no check of the table's D call, TRBD1, against the DNA was made. TRBV21-1 is a pseudogene segment. This CDR3 has 15 residues. For the CDR3, the DNA is TGTGCCAGCAGTACCGGGACAGCAACTACCGGGGAGCTGTTTTTT. Protein sequence: CASSTGTATTGELFF.

This clonotype was counted between two and nine times. This chain uses TRBV20-1 with TRBJ2-5; D remains ambiguous. Germline-derived CDR1 and CDR2 are DFQATT and SNEGSKA (reference sequence). Deletions cut 1 base from V and 0 bases from J, with 6 bases between. This CDR3 contains 13 residues. The CDR3 DNA is TGCAGTGCTAGAGTTGTATACCAAGAGACCCAGTACTTC. Amino acids: CSARVVYQETQYF.

V gene TRBV12-3 or TRBV12-4 combines with J gene TRBJ1-5; a weak D match, TRBD1 (6 bases). The V gene lost 4 bases and the J gene lost 2 bases, with 18 bases spanning the gap. The CDR3 loop spans 17 amino acids. CDR3 in amino acids: CASSSQPPGQRNQPQHF. The CDR3, as DNA: TGTGCCAGCAGTTCACAACCACCGGGACAACGCAATCAGCCCCAGCATTTT.

The rearrangement links TRBV7-9 to TRBJ1-6; D is unclear. Germline CDR1 SEHNR, CDR2 FQNEAQ (reference sequence). The CDR3 runs to 14 residues. Trimming left V 1 base short and J 5 bases short, with 6 bases between. The CDR3 region is CASSLGFDNSPLHF. The CDR3 DNA is TGTGCCAGCAGCTTAGGATTTGATAATTCACCCCTCCACTTT. The full variable domain, its missing parts supplied by reference TRBV7-9 and TRBJ1-6, is DTGVSQNPRHKITKRGQNVTFRCDPISEHNRLYWYRQTLGQGPEFLTYFQNEAQLEKSRLLSDRFSAERPKGSFSTLEIQRTEQGDSAMYLCASSLGFDNSPLHFGNGTRLTVT.

This clonotype was picked up one time. V and J are TRBV15 and TRBJ2-1, with D unresolved. This CDR3 comprises 14 residues. V was shortened by 6 bases and J by 0 bases, with 9 bases between the two germline ends. Per the germline V gene, CDR1 is LNHNV and CDR2 is YYDKDF (reference sequence). The chain's CDR3 is CATRGFSSYNEQFF. The CDR3 DNA is TGTGCCACCAGGGGGTTCAGCTCCTACAATGAGCAGTTCTTC.

CDR3 DNA: TGTGCCTGGAGTAGGCAGCCCCGTGGCTACACCTTC. It is translated as CAWSRQPRGYTF. The genes are TRBV30 and TRBJ1-2; no clear D. Germline V gives CDR1 GTSNPN, CDR2 SVGIG (reference sequence). The CDR3 extends over 12 amino acids. V lost 2 bases and J 7 bases, leaving 11 bases between the germline ends. Using reference TRBV30 and TRBJ1-2 for the parts outside the CDR3, the full variable domain is SQTIHQWPATLVQPVGSPLSLECTVEGTSNPNLYWYRQAAGRGLQLLFYSVGIGQISSEVPQNLSASRPQDRQFILSSKKLLLSDSGFYLCAWSRQPRGYTFGSGTRLTVV.

The chain links TRBV6-2 or TRBV6-3 to TRBJ2-7; possibly TRBD1 or TRBD2 for D (6 bases each). With 7 bases removed from V and 3 bases from J, the gap between germline ends came to 19 bases. This CDR3 has 15 residues. The V gene's germline CDR1 is MNHEY and CDR2 SVGEGT. The CDR3 sequence: CASNVGGGFVYEQYF. CDR3 bases: TGTGCCAGCAATGTCGGGGGCGGTTTCGTCTACGAGCAGTACTTC.